One and the same sample provided the 32 T cell receptor beta chains below, sequenced in a study of PD-1 blockade in classical Hodgkin lymphoma. Every patient was affected by relapse after autologous stem cell transplantation, while exposure to brentuximab vedotin was not uniform. Data came from immunoSEQ multiplex PCR; TCRdb stores just in-frame clones and leaves some out. The table has about 25,000 clones, roughly three quarters seen once. Source: peripheral blood mononuclear cells (PBMCs), taken at baseline. The receptor set was obtained from a human donor with classical Hodgkin lymphoma.

This sequence joins TRBV7-9 and TRBJ2-7; D not certain. The CDR3 is 14 amino acids. Germline V CDR1 and CDR2: SEHNR, FQNEAQ (reference sequence). Deletions cut 4 bases from V and 0 bases from J, with 10 bases between. CDR3 sequence (DNA): TGTGCCAGCAGCTACCCCGGCAGCTCCTACGAGCAGTACTTC. Amino acids: CASSYPGSSYEQYF.

The chain combines TRBV2 with TRBJ1-2; TRBD1 might be the D (5 bases). V dropped 7 bases and J dropped 4 bases, with 16 bases sitting between them. This CDR3 is 14 amino acids long. Germline V gene sequence: CDR1 SNHLY, CDR2 FYNNEI. CDR3: CASNPATVTYGYTF. The DNA of the CDR3 is TGTGCCAGCAACCCGGCGACAGTTACCTATGGCTACACCTTC.

The V call is TRBV10-3, the J call TRBJ1-1; TRBD1 matches at 7 bases. This CDR3 has 16 residues. The junction had 11 bases not matched to a gene; V was cut back by 6 bases and J by 1 base. Per germline, CDR1 ENHRY and CDR2 SYGVKD. CDR3 nucleotides: TGTGCCATCAGAGAGAACCTAGACAGGGCGAACACTGAAGCTTTCTTT. Its protein product is CAIRENLDRANTEAFF.

The gene calls are TRBV28 and TRBJ2-7; 7 positions match TRBD1. Germline V gives CDR1 MDHEN, CDR2 SYDVKM. After removal of 5 bases from V and 5 bases from J, the junction contained 12 bases not matched to a gene. CDR3 length equals 15 residues. Here the CDR3 DNA reads TGTGCCAGCAGTCTAACGGCACAGGGGATCGACGAGCAGTACTTC. Residues: CASSLTAQGIDEQYF.

This clone occurred once. CDR3 amino acids: CAWTDTVYGYTF. CDR3 bases: TGTGCCTGGACTGACACCGTCTATGGCTACACCTTC. The V and J genes are TRBV30 and TRBJ1-2; D remains ambiguous. Germline loops: CDR1 GTSNPN, CDR2 SVGIG (reference sequence). The CDR3 totals 12 residues. V gave up 4 bases and J gave up 4 bases, with 10 bases separating them.

The V gene is TRBV9, the J gene TRBJ2-7, with D uncertain. This CDR3 region has 14 residues. From germline, CDR1 is SGDLS and CDR2 YYNGEE. The ends were cut back, 1 base at V and 2 bases at J, with 10 bases in the middle. CDR3 DNA sequence: TGTGCCAGCAGCGTAATGGGTAGCACCTACGAGCAGTACTTC. Protein sequence: CASSVMGSTYEQYF.

The chain uses TRBV4-3 and TRBJ2-1; 8 positions match TRBD1. From germline, CDR1 is LGHNA and CDR2 YSLEER. The CDR3 totals 18 residues. V lost 0 bases and J lost 8; bases outside the gene matches: 15. The CDR3 here is CASSQDQAGGAVFDEQFF. CDR3 nucleotide sequence: TGCGCCAGCAGCCAAGATCAGGCAGGGGGCGCGGTGTTCGATGAGCAGTTCTTC.

This clone was seen a handful of times. The chain links TRBV7-9 to TRBJ1-1; D gene ambiguous. V shed 5 bases and J shed 6 bases, with 13 bases lying between them. The CDR3 totals 13 residues. Germline V gene data show CDR1 as SEHNR and CDR2 as FQNEAQ (reference sequence). CDR3 sequence: CASSPPVRPEAFF. In nucleotides, the CDR3 is TGTGCCAGCAGCCCCCCAGTACGGCCTGAAGCTTTCTTT.

The rearrangement uses TRBV4-2 and TRBJ2-1, with D perhaps TRBD1 or TRBD2 (6 bases each). The CDR3 is made up of 12 amino acids. The ends were cut back, 0 bases at V and 13 bases at J, with 10 bases in the middle. Per the germline V gene, CDR1 is LGHNA and CDR2 is YNFKEQ. In nucleotides, the CDR3 is TGTGCCAGCAGCCAAGATTCCGGGGGCCAGTTCTTC. Translated, it gives CASSQDSGGQFF.

This clone was detected only a few times. V usage is TRBV30 and J usage is TRBJ2-7, with 9 nucleotides matching TRBD1. V was clipped by 7 bases and J by 3 bases; unmatched bases: 7. Germline loops: CDR1 GTSNPN, CDR2 SVGIG (reference sequence). This CDR3 contains 13 residues. The CDR3 loop is CAFLPGQGYEQYF. CDR3 DNA: TGTGCCTTCCTACCGGGACAGGGCTACGAGCAGTACTTC.

This clone was recorded once. CDR3 in amino acids: CASSQEGQGEGLLAKNIQYF. The CDR3, as DNA: TGTGCCAGCAGCCAAGAAGGACAGGGGGAGGGACTATTAGCCAAAAACATTCAGTACTTC. The chain joins TRBV14 to TRBJ2-4, with 10 bases identical to TRBD1. The germline V gene encodes CDR1 SGHDN and CDR2 FVKESK. Trimming at V came to 0 bases and at J to 0 bases, leaving 11 bases not matched to a gene. The CDR3 has 20 amino acids.

This clone was seen only a few times. The rearrangement uses TRBV19 and TRBJ1-1; possibly TRBD1 for D (5 bases). The CDR3 totals 13 residues. With 3 bases removed from V and 3 bases from J, the gap between germline ends came to 8 bases. Germline values: CDR1 LNHDA, CDR2 SQIVND (reference sequence). This chain's CDR3 is CASSIGGDTEAFF. CDR3 nucleotide sequence: TGTGCCAGTAGTATTGGGGGGGACACTGAAGCTTTCTTT.

This clone was picked up one time. The rearrangement uses TRBV19 and TRBJ2-1, with unresolved D. This CDR3 is 15 amino acids long. Germline CDR1 reads LNHDA; CDR2 reads SQIVND (reference sequence). V was pared by 5 bases and J by 6 bases, with 17 bases between. CDR3 coding DNA: TGTGCCAGTAGTCCCGGTGGGTCTCGAGGCAATGAGCAGTTCTTC. Its protein product is CASSPGGSRGNEQFF. Using reference TRBV19 and TRBJ2-1 for the parts outside the CDR3, the full variable domain is DGGITQSPKYLFRKEGQNVTLSCEQNLNHDAMYWYRQDPGQGLRLIYYSQIVNDFQKGDIAEGYSVSREKKESFPLTVTSAQKNPTAFYLCASSPGGSRGNEQFFGPGTRLTVL.

This rearrangement joins TRBV6-6 to TRBJ1-3, with unresolved D. The CDR3 contains 13 residues. V lost 7 bases, J lost 1 base, and 8 bases lay in between. CDR1 and CDR2 (germline): MNHNY, SVGAGI (reference sequence). The CDR3 loop is CASIGGSGNTIYF. The CDR3, as DNA: TGTGCCAGCATTGGTGGATCTGGAAACACCATATATTTT.

The V gene is TRBV14, the J gene TRBJ2-7; TRBD1 might be the D (5 bases). The CDR3 is 14 amino acids. V was pared by 5 bases and J by 2 bases, with 13 bases between. Germline lookup yields CDR1 SGHDN and CDR2 FVKESK. CDR3 coding DNA: TGTGCCAGCAGCTTATGGGGCCTCACCTACGAGCAGTACTTC. It codes for CASSLWGLTYEQYF.

J is TRBJ1-5 and V is TRBV6-5; D unclear. The CDR3 loop spans 16 amino acids. V dropped 4 bases and J dropped 3 bases, with 16 bases sitting between them. The germline CDR1 and CDR2 sequences are MNHEY and SVGAGI. CDR3 DNA: TGTGCCAGCAGTTGGGGTTCTCCTGGTTCCAATCAGCCCCAGCATTTT. The encoded protein is CASSWGSPGSNQPQHF.

There are a few counts of this clone. V is TRBV5-6 and J is TRBJ1-6; maybe TRBD1 (5 bases). Looked up from germline, CDR1 is SGHDT and CDR2 is YYEEEE. V was cut by 3 bases and J by 7 bases, with 20 bases left in between. The CDR3 covers 17 residues. The CDR3 sequence is CASSSEWPGKGNSPLHF. The CDR3, as DNA: TGTGCCAGCAGCTCTGAATGGCCAGGGAAAGGCAATTCACCCCTCCACTTT.

The rearrangement uses TRBV7-8 and TRBJ1-1; perhaps TRBD1 as D (5 bases). Trimming left V 3 bases short and J 2 bases short, with 13 bases between. Germline CDR1 is SGHVS and CDR2 is FQNEAQ. This CDR3 is built from 15 residues. The CDR3 region is CASSLGPGLNTEAFF. CDR3 nucleotide sequence: TGTGCCAGCAGCTTGGGTCCAGGGCTAAACACTGAAGCTTTCTTT.

This chain links TRBV4-1 with TRBJ1-1, with no clear D. With 1 base removed from V and 5 bases from J, the gap between germline ends came to 8 bases. This CDR3 has 13 amino acids. Per the germline V gene, CDR1 is MGHRA and CDR2 is YSYEKL. The CDR3 DNA reads as TGCGCCAGCAGCCAAGGATTTGGGACTGAAGCTTTCTTT. This gives the protein CASSQGFGTEAFF.

The V gene is TRBV7-9, the J gene TRBJ2-7; 10 bases match TRBD1. The CDR3 is made up of 16 amino acids. Trimming at V came to 5 bases and at J to 1 base, leaving 8 bases not matched to a gene. Germline V gives CDR1 SEHNR, CDR2 FQNEAQ (reference sequence). CDR3 sequence (DNA): TGTGCCAGCAGCCACCCGCGGGACAGGGGATCCTACGAGCAGTACTTC. Translating gives CASSHPRDRGSYEQYF. Filled out from reference TRBV7-9 and TRBJ2-7, the complete variable domain reads DTGVSQNPRHKITKRGQNVTFRCDPISEHNRLYWYRQTLGQGPEFLTYFQNEAQLEKSRLLSDRFSAERPKGSFSTLEIQRTEQGDSAMYLCASSHPRDRGSYEQYFGPGTRLTVT.

Remarks on this clone: Because the CDR3 is missing its conserved closing phenylalanine or tryptophan, this is likely a read error. The limits of the CDR3 on the DNA are not certain, so only TCRdb's listed CDR3 is given. This chain uses TRBV28 with TRBJ1-2; the table's D call, TRBD1, was not checked against the DNA. Germline V gene sequence: CDR1 MDHEN, CDR2 SYDVKM. The CDR3 has 14 amino acids, counting both end residues. The CDR3 loop reads CASSLGGLGQAIAL.

J is TRBJ1-1 and V is TRBV5-4; D might be TRBD1 (5 bases). CDR3 length: 14 residues. V lost 1 base and J 3 bases, leaving 10 bases between the germline ends. CDR1 is SGHNT and CDR2 is YYREEE in the germline V gene (reference sequence). The DNA of the CDR3 is TGTGCCAGCAGCTTGCAGGGTGGGGACACTGAAGCTTTCTTT. Encoded protein: CASSLQGGDTEAFF.

The chain carries TRBV2 and TRBJ2-7; weak D call: TRBD1 (6 bases). The ends were cut back, 4 bases at V and 4 bases at J, with 14 bases in the middle. The germline V gene encodes CDR1 SNHLY and CDR2 FYNNEI. There are 14 residues in the CDR3. CDR3 coding DNA: TGTGCCAGCAGTGTCGGACAGTTTGGATACGAGCAGTACTTC. Encoded protein: CASSVGQFGYEQYF.

This chain connects TRBV4-3 to TRBJ2-3; maybe TRBD1 (6 bases). In germline, CDR1 is LGHNA, CDR2 YSLEER. V lost 0 bases and J lost 3, with 10 bases in between. The CDR3 is 15 amino acids. The CDR3 is CASSQDQGSTDTQYF. DNA of the CDR3: TGCGCCAGCAGCCAAGATCAGGGGTCAACAGATACGCAGTATTTT.

V is TRBV7-2 and J is TRBJ2-1, with D hard to call. Germline V CDR1 and CDR2: SGHTA, FQGNSA. Between the trimmed V and J ends, which lost 1 base and 8 bases, there was a span of 12 bases. The CDR3 runs 14 residues. The CDR3 region has the DNA TGTGCCAGCAGCTTAGGTAGGATGTCGGATGAGCAGTTCTTC. Protein sequence: CASSLGRMSDEQFF.

In DNA form, the CDR3 reads TGTGCCAGTCGCTCAGCGGAGCGGGGGGCCCAGCAGTACTTC. It encodes CASRSAERGAQQYF. V and J are TRBV19 and TRBJ2-5; 9 bases fit TRBD2. The CDR3 loop spans 14 amino acids. The V gene end was trimmed by 8 bases and the J gene end by 11 bases; junction bases not matched to a gene: 15. Germline V gene data show CDR1 as LNHDA and CDR2 as SQIVND (reference sequence).

This sequence joins TRBV7-9 and TRBJ1-1, with D unclear. Germline V gene data show CDR1 as SEHNR and CDR2 as FQNEAQ (reference sequence). The V and J ends lost 5 bases and 5 bases respectively, with 6 bases between them. This CDR3 spans 11 amino acids. The CDR3 is CASSGFTEAFF. Written as DNA, the CDR3 is TGTGCCAGCAGCGGGTTTACTGAAGCTTTCTTT.

The genes are TRBV7-9 and TRBJ1-1; D remains unclear. From germline, CDR1 is SEHNR and CDR2 FQNEAQ (reference sequence). Between the trimmed V and J ends, which lost 2 bases and 8 bases, there was a span of 9 bases. The CDR3 is made up of 12 amino acids. DNA for the CDR3: TGTGCCAGCAGCTTACCTAGATTAGAAGCTTTCTTT. Its protein is CASSLPRLEAFF.

The chain couples TRBV28 to TRBJ2-7; 10 bases fit TRBD1. CDR1 and CDR2 from the germline V gene are MDHEN and SYDVKM. The V and J ends lost 5 bases and 5 bases, in that order; junction bases with no gene match: 9. This CDR3 comprises 15 residues. CDR3 residues: CASSPRTGGINEQYF. In DNA, the CDR3 is TGTGCCAGCAGTCCCAGGACAGGGGGGATCAACGAGCAGTACTTC.

The chain uses TRBV27 and TRBJ2-7; 8 bases match TRBD1. Per germline, CDR1 MNHEY and CDR2 SMNVEV (reference sequence). The junction had 3 bases not matched to a gene; V was cut back by 2 bases and J by 3 bases. The CDR3 sequence is 14 residues long. The DNA for the CDR3 is TGTGCCAGCAGTTTACAGGGGGCGAACTACGAGCAGTACTTC. It yields the protein CASSLQGANYEQYF.

The CDR3 region has the DNA TGTGCCACCAGCAGAGATAGAGGGGCCAACGTCCTGACTTTC. Its translation: CATSRDRGANVLTF. The chain has TRBV15 and TRBJ2-6; D is unresolved. The CDR3 is 14 amino acids. Trimming stripped 0 bases from V and 4 bases from J, with 4 bases between. Germline V lookup: CDR1 LNHNV, CDR2 YYDKDF (reference sequence).

The chain recombines TRBV5-1 with TRBJ2-5, with 8 bases matching TRBD2. The V and J ends lost 3 bases and 5 bases, in that order; junction bases with no gene match: 18. The CDR3 has 18 residues. Germline lookup yields CDR1 SGHRS and CDR2 YFSETQ. The CDR3 loop is CASSSGGPTIMAGETQYF. The CDR3 coding sequence is TGCGCCAGCAGCTCGGGAGGGCCAACTATTATGGCGGGGGAGACCCAGTACTTC. The whole variable domain, filled in from reference TRBV5-1 and TRBJ2-5, reads KAGVTQTPRYLIKTRGQQVTLSCSPISGHRSVSWYQQTPGQGLQFLFEYFSETQRNKGNFPGRFSGRQFSNSRSEMNVSTLELGDSALYLCASSSGGPTIMAGETQYFGPGTRLLVL.